This T cell receptor beta chain was sequenced during a study of OX40 agonist ivuxolimab in advanced cancers. The CDR3 spans 14 residues. Germline CDR1 is SGHNT and CDR2 is YENEEA. V shed 3 bases and J 2 bases; nucleotides not matched to a gene: 2. Data came from immunoSEQ multiplex PCR; TCRdb stores just in-frame clones and leaves some out. In the table there are around 72,000 clones, just over 90% of which are singletons. The starting material was CD4+ or CD8+ T cells sorted from blood, obtained in a trial of the OX40 agonist ivuxolimab. V gene TRBV11-3 combines with J gene TRBJ2-5; the match to TRBD1 covers 8 bases. This sequence originates from an adult with an advanced solid tumor such as melanoma, head and neck, liver or kidney cancer. CDR3 region: CASSLRQGQETQYF. The CDR3 bases are TGTGCCAGCAGCTTGAGACAGGGGCAAGAGACCCAGTACTTC.